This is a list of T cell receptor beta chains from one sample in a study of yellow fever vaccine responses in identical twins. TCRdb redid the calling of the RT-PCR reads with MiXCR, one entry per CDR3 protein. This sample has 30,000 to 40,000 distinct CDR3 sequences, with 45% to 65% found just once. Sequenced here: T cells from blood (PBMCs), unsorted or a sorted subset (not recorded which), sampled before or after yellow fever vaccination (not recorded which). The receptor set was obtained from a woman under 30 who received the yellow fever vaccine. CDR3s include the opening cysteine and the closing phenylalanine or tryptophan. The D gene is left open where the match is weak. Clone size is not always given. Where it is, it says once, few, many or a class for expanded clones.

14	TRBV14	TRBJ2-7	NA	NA	TGTGCCAGCAGCCAAGAATTTGGGGTGGGCGAGCAGTACTTC	CASSQEFGVGEQYF
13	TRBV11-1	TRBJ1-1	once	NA	TGTGCCAGCAGCTTTCAGGAGTACACTGAAGCTTTCTTT	CASSFQEYTEAFF
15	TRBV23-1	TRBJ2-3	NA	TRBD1	TGCGCCAGCAGTCAATCTAACAGGGGCGGAGATACGCAGTATTTT	CASSQSNRGGDTQYF
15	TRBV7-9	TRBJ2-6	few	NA	TGTGCCAGCAGCTTTCGGGTCTCTGGGGCCAACGTCCTGACTTTC	CASSFRVSGANVLTF
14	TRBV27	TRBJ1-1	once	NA	TGTGCCAGCAGTCCGGGAGACGGATTCACTGAAGCTTTCTTT	CASSPGDGFTEAFF
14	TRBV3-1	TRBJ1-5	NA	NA	TGTGCCAGCAGCCAAGGGACAGTTAATCAGCACCAGCATTTT	CASSQGTVNQHQHF
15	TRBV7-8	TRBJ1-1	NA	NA	TGTGCCAGCAGCTTTGGGGGGAATGCGAACACTGAAGCTTTCTTT	CASSFGGNANTEAFF
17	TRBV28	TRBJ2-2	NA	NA	TGTGCCAGCAGTTCTTCACATGGACGAACGAACACCGGGGAGCTGTTTTTT	CASSSSHGRTNTGELFF
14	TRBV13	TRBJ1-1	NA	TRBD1	TGTGCCAGCACCTGGACAGGGGTGAACACTGAAGCTTTCTTT	CASTWTGVNTEAFF
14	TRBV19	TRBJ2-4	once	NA	TGTGCCAGTAGTCAAGTACAAGCCAAAAACATTCAGTACTTC	CASSQVQAKNIQYF
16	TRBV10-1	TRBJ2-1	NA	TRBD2	TGCGCCAGCAGGAGGGTAGCGGGATGGTCCTACAATGAGCAGTTCTTC	CASRRVAGWSYNEQFF
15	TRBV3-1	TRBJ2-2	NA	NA	TGTGCCAGCAGCCAAGTCCGTTCGAACACCGGGGAGCTGTTTTTT	CASSQVRSNTGELFF
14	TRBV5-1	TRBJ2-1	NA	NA	TGCGCCACCACCAGGGGGGATCACTACAATGAGCAGTTCTTC	CATTRGDHYNEQFF
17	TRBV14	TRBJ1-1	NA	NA	TGTGCCAGCAGCCAGGTCGGGACAACTCTTATGAACACTGAAGCTTTCTTT	CASSQVGTTLMNTEAFF
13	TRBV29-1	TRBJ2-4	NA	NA	TGCAGCGTAAAACAGGGTGTAATAAGCATTCAGTACTTC	CSVKQGVISIQYF
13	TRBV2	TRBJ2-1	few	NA	TGTGCCAGCAGTGCCTACAAGGGAAATGAGCAGTTCTTC	CASSAYKGNEQFF
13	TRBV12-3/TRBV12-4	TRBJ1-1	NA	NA	TGTGCCAGCAGTTTCAGGAGGAACACTGAAGCTTTCTTT	CASSFRRNTEAFF
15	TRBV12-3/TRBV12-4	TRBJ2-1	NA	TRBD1	TGTGCCAGCAGTTATTGGACAGGGTCCTTCAATGAGCAGTTCTTC	CASSYWTGSFNEQFF
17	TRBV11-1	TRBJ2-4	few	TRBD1	TGTGCCAGCAGCTCGTCGACAGGGAGTATAGCCAAAAACATTCAGTACTTC	CASSSSTGSIAKNIQYF
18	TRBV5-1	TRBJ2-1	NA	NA	TGCGCCAGCAGCTTAACGGGGGCGCTCTACGGCTCCTACAATGAGCAGTTCTTC	CASSLTGALYGSYNEQFF
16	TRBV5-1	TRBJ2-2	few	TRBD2	TGCGCCAGCAGCTTGAGGCTAGCGGAGAACACCGGGGAGCTGTTTTTT	CASSLRLAENTGELFF
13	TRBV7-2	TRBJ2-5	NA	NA	TGTGCCAGCAGCGCCCGACTGAGAGAGACCCAGTACTTC	CASSARLRETQYF
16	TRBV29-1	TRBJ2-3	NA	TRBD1	TGCAGCGTCGCCTCCTGGGCGCAGGGGGCACGGGATACGCAGTATTTT	CSVASWAQGARDTQYF
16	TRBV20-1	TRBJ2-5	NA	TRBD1	TGCAGTGCTAAGCTCCCGGACAGGGGGGCTCGAGAGACCCAGTACTTC	CSAKLPDRGARETQYF
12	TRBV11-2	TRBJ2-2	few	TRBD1	TGTGCCAGCAGACAGGGGGGCGGGGAGCTGTTTTTT	CASRQGGGELFF
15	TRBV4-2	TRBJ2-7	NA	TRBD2	TGTGCCAGCAGCCCAAGGGGGACTAGCGGTTACGAGCAGTACTTC	CASSPRGTSGYEQYF
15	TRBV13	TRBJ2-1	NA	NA	TGTGCCAGCATGGTTTGGCCTACCGCCTACAATGAGCAGTTCTTC	CASMVWPTAYNEQFF
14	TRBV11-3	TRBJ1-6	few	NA	TGTGCCAGCAGCTTATCGGGGCTTTCTTCACCCCTCCACTTT	CASSLSGLSSPLHF
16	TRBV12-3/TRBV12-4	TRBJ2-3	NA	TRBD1	TGTGCCAGCAGTTTAGGCCCCCGGGCAGGGGGAGATACGCAGTATTTT	CASSLGPRAGGDTQYF
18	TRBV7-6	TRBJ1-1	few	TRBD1	TGTGCCAGCAGCTCTTACCCCCCCCGGACAGGGACCTCCACTGAAGCTTTCTTT	CASSSYPPRTGTSTEAFF
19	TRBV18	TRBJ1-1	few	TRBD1	TGTGCCAGCTCACCACCGAATAGGGGACAGGTACGAGAAAACACTGAAGCTTTCTTT	CASSPPNRGQVRENTEAFF
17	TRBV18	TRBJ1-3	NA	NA	TGTGCCAGCTCACGCCCGACACGGGCTACCTCTGGAAACACCATATATTTT	CASSRPTRATSGNTIYF
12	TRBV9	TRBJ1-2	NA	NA	TGTGCCGGAAAACCTGCTAACTATGGCTACACCTTC	CAGKPANYGYTF
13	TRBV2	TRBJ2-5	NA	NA	TGTGCCAGCACCGGCGACAGAAAAGAGACCCAGTACTTC	CASTGDRKETQYF
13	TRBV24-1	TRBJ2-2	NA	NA	TGTGCCACCAGTGCCGGGAACACCGGGGAGCTGTTTTTT	CATSAGNTGELFF
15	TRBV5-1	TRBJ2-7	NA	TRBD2	TGCGCCAGCAGCTTGGCAGCGGGAGGGCCAGTCGAGCAGTACTTC	CASSLAAGGPVEQYF
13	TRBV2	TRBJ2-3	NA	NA	TGTGCCAGCAGTGAACGGCGGGCAGATACGCAGTATTTT	CASSERRADTQYF
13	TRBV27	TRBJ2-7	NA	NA	TGTGCCAGCAGTTTATACTATTACTACGAGCAGTACTTC	CASSLYYYYEQYF
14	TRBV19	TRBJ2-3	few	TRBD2	TGTGCCAGTAGTCCTGGGACTAGCGCAGATACGCAGTATTTT	CASSPGTSADTQYF
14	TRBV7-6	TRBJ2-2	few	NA	TGTGCCAGCAGCTTAAGTCCGAACACCGGGGAGCTGTTTTTT	CASSLSPNTGELFF